This TCR beta chain was identified during a study of blood T cell repertoires in COVID-19. Whole-study context: The origin of the acute and convalescent COVID-19 samples was the United States, Italy and Spain. Sources were T cells, B-cell-depleted T cells, or PBMCs; the material itself was cDNA or gDNA.

In the original processing: Nucleated cell number was recorded as an estimate derived from reference gene primer amplification. Only in-frame clones appear in the TCRdb table, and some are missing; sequencing was by immunoSEQ multiplex PCR. V and J calls and clone size come straight from that table; D and trimming were deduced from the DNA. The table lists about 400,000 clones, about nine tenths of them singletons. In germline, CDR1 is LNHDA, CDR2 SQIVND (reference sequence). Trimming left V 9 bases short and J 3 bases short, with 11 bases between. The CDR3 has 13 residues. This clonotype was sampled from a woman aged 25-40 years with active or convalescent COVID-19. The sample was peripheral blood. The V gene is TRBV19, the J gene TRBJ1-4; D is uncertain. The CDR3 protein is CARSGEANEKLFF. CDR3 nucleotides: TGTGCCAGAAGCGGGGAGGCTAATGAAAAACTGTTTTTT.